This passage covers 14 T cell receptor beta chains from one sample sequenced in a study of CD8 T cells in ankylosing spondylitis. From the 5' RACE reads, TCRdb called clonotypes with MiXCR, one entry per CDR3 protein. Among 380,000 or so distinct CDR3 sequences listed, 20% to 25% were seen once. Sequencing was carried out using blood, either unsorted or a sorted T cell fraction (not recorded which). The receptors derive from a male donor with ankylosing spondylitis or in good health (not recorded which).

This clonotype was seen a few times. J is TRBJ2-7 and V is TRBV9, with D possibly matching TRBD2 (7 bases). Germline V CDR1 and CDR2: SGDLS, YYNGEE. The CDR3 is 16 amino acids. The V end was cut by 3 bases, the J end by 1 base, with 17 bases between. The CDR3: CASSERAGAGSYEQYF. DNA of the CDR3: TGTGCCAGCAGCGAACGGGCGGGGGCCGGGTCCTACGAGCAGTACTTC.

This clonotype was detected a few times. This chain uses TRBV5-1 with TRBJ2-3; D is possibly TRBD1 (6 bases). V was cut by 0 bases and J by 2 bases, with 10 bases left in between. The germline V gene has CDR1 SGHRS and CDR2 YFSETQ. The length of the CDR3 is 15 residues. Written as DNA, the CDR3 is TGCGCCAGCAGCTTGGGACAGGCGACCACAGATACGCAGTATTTT. It encodes CASSLGQATTDTQYF.

This clonotype turned up a few times. The chain recombines TRBV6-1 with TRBJ2-7; D unclear. The CDR3 sequence is 14 residues long. Germline CDR1 MNHNS, CDR2 SASEGT. The V end was cut by 2 bases, the J end by 6 bases, with 14 bases between. CDR3 sequence (DNA): TGTGCCAGCAGTGAATTAAGGCGCTTTGGCGAGCAGTACTTC. It codes for CASSELRRFGEQYF.

The V gene is TRBV5-5, the J gene TRBJ2-1; no clear D. Germline CDR1 reads SGHKS; CDR2 reads YYEKEE (reference sequence). V dropped 2 bases and J dropped 4 bases, with 7 bases sitting between them. This CDR3 contains 13 residues. This chain's CDR3 is CASSFQQYNEQFF. CDR3 nucleotides: TGTGCCAGCAGCTTTCAGCAATACAATGAGCAGTTCTTC.

This clonotype was counted only a few times. This chain links TRBV7-9 with TRBJ2-7, with 9 positions matching TRBD1. The CDR3 has 14 residues. Per the germline V gene, CDR1 is SEHNR and CDR2 is FQNEAQ (reference sequence). CDR3 sequence reads: CASPGDRDSYEQYF. Written as DNA, the CDR3 is TGTGCTTCCCCGGGGGACAGGGATTCCTACGAGCAGTACTTC.

This clonotype showed up just a few times. The gene calls are TRBV29-1 and TRBJ2-1; weak D call: TRBD2 (6 bases). Germline assignment: CDR1 SQVTM and CDR2 ANQGSEA. The CDR3 is made up of 13 amino acids. Deletions cut 4 bases from V and 6 bases from J, with 13 bases between. The CDR3 DNA is TGCAGCGTTGGGGCAGGGACTCCCAATGAGCAGTTCTTC. It yields the protein CSVGAGTPNEQFF.

This clonotype has just a few counts. The chain couples TRBV7-8 to TRBJ2-7, with a weak D call TRBD1 (5 bases). The germline V gene has CDR1 SGHVS and CDR2 FQNEAQ. Trimming pared 2 bases from V and 0 bases from J, leaving 8 bases between. There are 14 residues in the CDR3. Written as DNA, the CDR3 is TGTGCCAGCAGCTTACAGGGTCGCTCCTACGAGCAGTACTTC. It codes for CASSLQGRSYEQYF.

As to this clonotype: A junction end diverges from the germline sequence, so it may reflect a read error. The chain couples TRBV6-6 to TRBJ1-5; D is ambiguous. The CDR3 covers 12 residues. Germline assignment: CDR1 MNHNY and CDR2 SVGAGI (reference sequence). The CDR3 nucleotides are TGTGCCAGCAGGTCAGGTACTCAGCCCCAGCACTTT. It yields the protein CASRSGTQPQHF.

Turning to this clonotype: Relative to the germline gene, one junction end is altered; a read error may explain this. The chain combines TRBV5-1 with TRBJ2-3; TRBD1 might be the D (5 bases). The CDR3 totals 12 residues. Germline V gene sequence: CDR1 SGHRS, CDR2 YFSETQ. CDR3 region: CASSWGTATQYF. CDR3 nucleotides: TGCGCCAGCAGCTGGGGCACAGCTACGCAGTATTTT.

This clonotype was seen at least ten times. The rearrangement uses TRBV29-1 and TRBJ2-1; TRBD1 aligns across 7 bases. V trimming: 6 bases; J trimming: 5 bases; junction bases outside the gene matches: 10. From germline, CDR1 is SQVTM and CDR2 ANQGSEA. The CDR3 sequence is 14 residues long. This chain's CDR3 is CSVPGTASDNEQFF. The CDR3 DNA is TGCAGCGTCCCCGGGACAGCTTCCGACAATGAGCAGTTCTTC.

The chain employs TRBV6-5 and TRBJ2-5; 8 bases are a match to TRBD2. Germline assignment: CDR1 MNHEY and CDR2 SVGAGI. This CDR3 is 15 amino acids long. V shed 2 bases and J 4 bases; nucleotides not matched to a gene: 6. Written as DNA, the CDR3 is TGTGCCAGCAGTTACCGACCGGGGGGGCTAGAGACCCAGTACTTC. It is translated as CASSYRPGGLETQYF.

The V call is TRBV4-2, the J call TRBJ2-4; D is ambiguous. V was shortened by 1 base and J by 6 bases, with 10 bases between the two germline ends. CDR3 length: 14 amino acids. Germline-derived CDR1 and CDR2 are LGHNA and YNFKEQ. CDR3 loop: CASSQVEGLNIQYF. The CDR3 bases are TGTGCCAGCAGCCAAGTAGAAGGGTTAAACATTCAGTACTTC.

This chain connects TRBV5-1 to TRBJ2-7, with 8 bases matching TRBD1. The germline gives CDR1 SGHRS, CDR2 YFSETQ. V lost 5 bases, J lost 1 base, and 2 bases stayed unmatched. CDR3 size: 13 residues. The CDR3, as DNA: TGCGCCAGCAGAGGGGACAGGTCCTACGAGCAGTACTTC. This gives the protein CASRGDRSYEQYF.

The chain combines TRBV12-3 or TRBV12-4 with TRBJ2-7; D unclear. The length of the CDR3 is 15 residues. The V end was cut by 6 bases, the J end by 7 bases, with 22 bases between. CDR3 in DNA: TGTGCCAGCAGCCACTTAGATGGCCCGGACCAGGAGCAGTACTTC. Translated, it gives CASSHLDGPDQEQYF.